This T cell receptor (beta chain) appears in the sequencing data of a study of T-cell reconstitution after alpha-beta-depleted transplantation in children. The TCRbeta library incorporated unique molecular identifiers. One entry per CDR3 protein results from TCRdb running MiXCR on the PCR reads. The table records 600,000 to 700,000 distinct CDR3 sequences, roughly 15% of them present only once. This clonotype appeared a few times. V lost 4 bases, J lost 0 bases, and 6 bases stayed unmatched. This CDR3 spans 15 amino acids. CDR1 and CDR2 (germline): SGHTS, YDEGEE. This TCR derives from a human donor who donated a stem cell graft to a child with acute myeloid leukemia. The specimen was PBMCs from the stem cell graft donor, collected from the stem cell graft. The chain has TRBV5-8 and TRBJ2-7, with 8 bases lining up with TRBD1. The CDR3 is CASSRGQESSYEQYF. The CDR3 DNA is TGTGCCAGCAGCAGGGGACAGGAAAGCTCCTACGAGCAGTACTTC.